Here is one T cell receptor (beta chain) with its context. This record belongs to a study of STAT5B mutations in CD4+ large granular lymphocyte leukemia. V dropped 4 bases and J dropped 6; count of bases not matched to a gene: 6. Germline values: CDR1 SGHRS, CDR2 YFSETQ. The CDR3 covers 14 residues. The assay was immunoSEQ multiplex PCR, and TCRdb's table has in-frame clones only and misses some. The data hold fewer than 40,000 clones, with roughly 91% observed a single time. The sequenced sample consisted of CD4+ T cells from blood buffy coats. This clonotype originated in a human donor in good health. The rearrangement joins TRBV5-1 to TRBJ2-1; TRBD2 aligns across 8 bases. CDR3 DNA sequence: TGCGCCAGCAGCCCGAGCGGGAGAGGCAATGAGCAGTTCTTC. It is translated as CASSPSGRGNEQFF.